This is a list of T cell receptor beta chains from one sample in a study of Ad26.COV2.S vaccination and SARS-CoV-2 variants. Measured with immunoSEQ multiplex PCR; TCRdb has only the in-frame clones, and not every one. The sample has some 300,000 clones; more than 70% are singletons. The sequencing here drew on peripheral blood, taken in a trial of Ad26.COV2.S vaccine versus placebo. These receptors all stem from a person between 18 and 60 years old who received the Ad26.COV2.S COVID-19 vaccine or a placebo. Both conserved end residues are part of each CDR3. D genes are given only for firm matches. For some rows the clone size is stated as once, few or many, or as a class when expanded; others skip it.

>NA|NA|TRBJ2-1|TRBV7-3
TGTGCCAGCAGCTTAGGCGTTGGATCCTACAATGAGCAGTTCTTC
CASSLGVGSYNEQFF
>NA|NA|TRBJ2-4|TRBV6-2/TRBV6-3
TGTGCCAGCAGCGACGCAGGGTTAGCCAAAAACATTCAGTACTTC
CASSDAGLAKNIQYF
>NA|NA|TRBJ2-1|TRBV5-1
TGCGCCAGCAGCTGGGCCTTCCCAAACAATGAGCAGTTCTTC
CASSWAFPNNEQFF
>NA|few|TRBJ2-1|TRBV9
TGTGCCAGCAGCGTAGGGGTTTTAGGACACAATGAGCAGTTCTTC
CASSVGVLGHNEQFF
>NA|once|TRBJ1-3|TRBV7-2
TGTGCCAGCAGCTCACTTTCTGGAAACACCATATATTTT
CASSSLSGNTIYF
>NA|NA|TRBJ1-1|TRBV18
TGTGCCAGCAGACCCCCCTTTACGGGTAACACTGAAGCTTTCTTT
CASRPPFTGNTEAFF
>NA|NA|TRBJ2-2|TRBV19
TGTGCCAGTACCTGGGTCACCCGGAGCACCGGGGAGCTGTTTTTT
CASTWVTRSTGELFF
>NA|NA|TRBJ1-6|TRBV9
TGTGCCAGCAGCGTAGCTCCCGAGGGTTATAATTCACCCCTCCACTTT
CASSVAPEGYNSPLHF
>TRBD1|NA|TRBJ2-1|TRBV30
TGTGCCTGGAGTGGGGACAGGGGCGACAAAGTCCTGTACAATGAGCAGTTCTTC
CAWSGDRGDKVLYNEQFF
>NA|NA|TRBJ1-1|TRBV5-1
TGCGCCAGCAGCTGGGGGGCGGGGATGAACACTGAAGCTTTCTTT
CASSWGAGMNTEAFF
>NA|once|TRBJ2-5|TRBV12-3/TRBV12-4
TGTGCCAGCAGACTGACAGGACAAGAGACCCAGTACTTC
CASRLTGQETQYF
>NA|NA|TRBJ2-5|TRBV2
TGTGCCAGCAGCGCCCTACAAGAGACCCAGTACTTC
CASSALQETQYF
>TRBD2|NA|TRBJ2-7|TRBV5-1
TGCGCCAGCAGCTTACCCGCTAGCGGTTCCTACGAGCAGTACTTC
CASSLPASGSYEQYF
>NA|NA|TRBJ2-2|TRBV19
TGTGCCAGTAGGGCACCTAGCACCGGGGAGCTGTTTTTT
CASRAPSTGELFF
>NA|NA|TRBJ2-5|TRBV5-1
TGCGCCAGCAGCTCCTTTACTGCCCCGGGAGAGACCCAGTACTTC
CASSSFTAPGETQYF
>TRBD1|NA|TRBJ1-4|TRBV19
TGTGCCAGTAGTGGGACAGGGTACGCTCAAAAACTGTTTTTT
CASSGTGYAQKLFF
>TRBD2|once|TRBJ2-5|TRBV2
TGTGCCAGCAGAGGGACTAGCGGGGGGGAGACCCAGTACTTC
CASRGTSGGETQYF
>NA|NA|TRBJ2-5|TRBV5-6
TGTGCCACGGGCCGAGGGGAAGAGACCCAGTACTTC
CATGRGEETQYF
>NA|NA|TRBJ2-1|TRBV12-2
TGTGCAAGTCGCTTCACCCAATGGGGTGCCCAAGACAATGAGCAGTTCTTC
CASRFTQWGAQDNEQFF
>NA|NA|TRBJ2-7|TRBV24-1
TGTGCCACCAGTGAGCCCGGAGGGGCCCGGTTCTACGAGCAGTACTTC
CATSEPGGARFYEQYF
>TRBD1|NA|TRBJ2-2|TRBV30
TGTGCCTGGCAGGACAGGGTCGACGGGGAGCTGTTTTTT
CAWQDRVDGELFF
>TRBD1|NA|TRBJ1-2|TRBV27
TGTGCCAGCAGTTTAATAACAGGGGGCGCCTATGGCTACACCTTC
CASSLITGGAYGYTF
>NA|NA|TRBJ2-3|TRBV15
TGTGCCACCAGCAGGGGGCCCACAGATACGCAGTATTTT
CATSRGPTDTQYF
>TRBD2|NA|TRBJ2-3|TRBV5-1
TGCGCCAGCAGCTTGGGTGGCGGGGGGGCCGCCCCAGATACGCAGTATTTT
CASSLGGGGAAPDTQYF
>TRBD1|NA|TRBJ2-4|TRBV11-2
TGTGCCAGCAGCTCCTGGACAGGGGAGGCCAAAAACATTCAGTACTTC
CASSSWTGEAKNIQYF
>TRBD1|few|TRBJ1-5|TRBV2
TGTGCCAGCAGTGATGGAAGGGCAGGGGGATTTCAGCCCCAGCATTTT
CASSDGRAGGFQPQHF
>NA|once|TRBJ2-3|TRBV24-1
TGTGCCACCAGTGACACTCGGGGAGATACGCAGTATTTT
CATSDTRGDTQYF
>NA|NA|TRBJ2-7|TRBV6-5
TGTGCCAGCAGACCGACAGGCGGCGGTTACGAGCAGTACTTC
CASRPTGGGYEQYF
>TRBD1|NA|TRBJ1-4|TRBV5-1
TGCGCCAGCAGATCCCAGGGGGGCTCTAATGAAAAACTGTTTTTT
CASRSQGGSNEKLFF
>TRBD1|NA|TRBJ2-5|TRBV27
TGTGCCAGCAGAGGACCAGGGGGCATTCTGTACTTC
CASRGPGGILYF
>TRBD2|NA|TRBJ2-6|TRBV19
TGTGCCAGTAGTACCCCCTTCTTGCGGGGGAGCTCTGGGGCCAACGTCCTGACTTTC
CASSTPFLRGSSGANVLTF
>NA|once|TRBJ1-5|TRBV3-1/TRBV3-2
TGTGCCAGCAGCCAAGGGGACAAGCAGCCCCAGCATTTT
CASSQGDKQPQHF
>TRBD2|few|TRBJ2-2|TRBV5-1
TGCGCCAGCAGCTGGGCTAGCGGGGGTGCGAACACCGGGGAGCTGTTTTTT
CASSWASGGANTGELFF
>NA|NA|TRBJ2-3|TRBV27
TGTGCCAGCAGTTATAAAGGGGCAAGCACAGATACGCAGTATTTT
CASSYKGASTDTQYF
>TRBD2|few|TRBJ2-1|TRBV5-4
TGTGCCAGCAGCTTGGTAGCGGGGGGGCTGGGGAATGAGCAGTTCTTC
CASSLVAGGLGNEQFF
>NA|NA|TRBJ2-7|TRBV5-1
TGCGCCAGCAGCTTGGAGGGGCTAGACGAGCAGTACTTC
CASSLEGLDEQYF
>NA|many|TRBJ2-7|TRBV10-3
TGTGCCGCCCATTCTTCCTCCTACGAGCAGTACTTC
CAAHSSSYEQYF
>NA|NA|TRBJ2-3|TRBV30
TGTGCCTGGAGTGTCAGCAGTTCCACAGATACGCAGTATTTT
CAWSVSSSTDTQYF
>NA|NA|TRBJ1-3|TRBV3-1/TRBV3-2
TGTGCCAGCAGCCCCTGGGGGGGGGCCGGAAACACCATATATTTT
CASSPWGGAGNTIYF
>NA|few|TRBJ2-5|TRBV5-1
TGCGCCAGCAGCTTCCAAGAGACCCAGTACTTC
CASSFQETQYF
>NA|NA|TRBJ1-1|TRBV3-1/TRBV3-2
TGTGCCAGCGGATACAGGGAGAAGGACACTGAAGCTTTCTTT
CASGYREKDTEAFF
>NA|NA|TRBJ2-5|TRBV9
TGTGCCAGCAGCCTCAGATTGCGGCCCCAAGAGACCCAGTACTTC
CASSLRLRPQETQYF
>TRBD1|NA|TRBJ1-5|TRBV5-6
TGTGCCAGCAGCTTGAAACCCGGGACAGGGGTTCAGCCCCAGCATTTT
CASSLKPGTGVQPQHF